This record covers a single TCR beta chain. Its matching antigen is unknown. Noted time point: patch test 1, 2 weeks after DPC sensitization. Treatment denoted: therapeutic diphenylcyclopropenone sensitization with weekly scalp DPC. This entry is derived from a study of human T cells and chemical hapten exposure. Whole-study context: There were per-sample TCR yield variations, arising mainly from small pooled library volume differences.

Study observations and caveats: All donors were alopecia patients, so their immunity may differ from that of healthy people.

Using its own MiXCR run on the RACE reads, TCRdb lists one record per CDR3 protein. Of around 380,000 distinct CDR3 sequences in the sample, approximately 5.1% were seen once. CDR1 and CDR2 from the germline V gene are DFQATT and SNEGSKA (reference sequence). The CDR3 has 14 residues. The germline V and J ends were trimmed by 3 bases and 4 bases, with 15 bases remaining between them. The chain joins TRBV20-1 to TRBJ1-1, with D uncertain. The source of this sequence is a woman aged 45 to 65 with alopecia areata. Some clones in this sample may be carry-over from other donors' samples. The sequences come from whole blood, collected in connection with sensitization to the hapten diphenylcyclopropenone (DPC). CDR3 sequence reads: CSARGTGGITEAFF. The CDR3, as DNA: TGCAGTGCTAGGGGCACCGGTGGGATCACTGAAGCTTTCTTT.